This T cell receptor (beta chain) came from a study of T cells in Graves' hyperthyroidism and ophthalmopathy. Study as a whole: Blood was drawn when the patient was first diagnosed and still untreated.

Amplification of TCR beta CDR3 regions was performed using RNA transcripts as template. The HTBI set primed first-round TCR CDR3 RT-PCR. TCRdb re-called the multiplex PCR reads through MiXCR, storing one row per CDR3 protein. Seen here are about 640,000 distinct CDR3 sequences, around 21% observed once, and the top ten hold roughly 30%. V shed 1 base and J shed 4 bases, with 16 bases lying between them. The germline CDR1 and CDR2 sequences are MGHRA and YSYEKL. The CDR3 totals 16 residues. The rearrangement uses TRBV4-1 and TRBJ1-2; no definite D call. Sequences were obtained from blood. The TCR was taken from a man in his thirties or forties with Graves' ophthalmopathy. The CDR3 region has the DNA TGCGCCAGCAGCCAAGCGACCGCACACCGAGGCTATGGCTACACCTTC. Its protein is CASSQATAHRGYGYTF.